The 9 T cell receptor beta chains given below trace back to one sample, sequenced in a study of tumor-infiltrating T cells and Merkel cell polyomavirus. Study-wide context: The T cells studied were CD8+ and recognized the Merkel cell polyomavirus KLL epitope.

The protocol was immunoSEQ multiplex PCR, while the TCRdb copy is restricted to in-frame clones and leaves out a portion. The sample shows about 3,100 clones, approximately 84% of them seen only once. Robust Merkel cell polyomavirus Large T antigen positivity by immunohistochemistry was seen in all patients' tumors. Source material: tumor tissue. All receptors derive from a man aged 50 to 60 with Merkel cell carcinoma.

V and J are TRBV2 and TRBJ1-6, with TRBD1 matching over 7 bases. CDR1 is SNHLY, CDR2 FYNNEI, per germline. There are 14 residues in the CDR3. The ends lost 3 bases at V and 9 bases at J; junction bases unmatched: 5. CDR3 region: CASSETGSGSPLHF. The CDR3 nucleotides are TGTGCCAGCAGTGAGACAGGGTCGGGTTCACCCCTCCACTTT.

The DNA for the CDR3 is TGTGCCAGTAGTAACGGGGAGACCCAGTACTTC. Protein sequence: CASSNGETQYF. The genes are TRBV19 and TRBJ2-5; D is unclear. The ends were cut back, 4 bases at V and 5 bases at J, with 5 bases in the middle. Germline V gene data show CDR1 as LNHDA and CDR2 as SQIVND (reference sequence). There are 11 residues in the CDR3.

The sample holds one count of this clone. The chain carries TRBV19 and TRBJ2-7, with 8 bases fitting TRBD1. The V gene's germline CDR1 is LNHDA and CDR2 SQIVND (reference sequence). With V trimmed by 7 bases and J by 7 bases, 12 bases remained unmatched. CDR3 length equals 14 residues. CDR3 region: CASTTPGQGGEQYF. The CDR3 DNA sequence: TGTGCCAGTACCACGCCCGGACAGGGAGGAGAGCAGTACTTC.

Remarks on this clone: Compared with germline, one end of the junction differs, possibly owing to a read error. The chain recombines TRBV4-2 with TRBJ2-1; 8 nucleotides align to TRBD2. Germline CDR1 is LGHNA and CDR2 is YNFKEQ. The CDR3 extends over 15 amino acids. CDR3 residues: CASSLTSASYDEQFF. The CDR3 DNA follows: TGTGCCAGCAGCCTGACTAGCGCCTCCTACGATGAGCAGTTCTTC.

CDR3 nucleotide sequence: TGCGCCAGCAGTACAACTGAAGCTTTCTTT. The encoded protein is CASSTTEAFF. The rearrangement joins TRBV23-1 to TRBJ1-1, with D uncertain. TRBV23-1 belongs to the ORF category, with a function that is uncertain. The V end lost 5 bases, the J end lost 5 bases, and 3 bases lay between the germline ends. The CDR3 is 10 residues long.

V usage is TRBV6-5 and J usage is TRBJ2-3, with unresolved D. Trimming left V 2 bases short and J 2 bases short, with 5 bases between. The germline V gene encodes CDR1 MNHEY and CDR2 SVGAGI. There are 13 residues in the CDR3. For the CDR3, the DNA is TGTGCCAGCAGTTACCCAAACACAGATACGCAGTATTTT. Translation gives CASSYPNTDTQYF.

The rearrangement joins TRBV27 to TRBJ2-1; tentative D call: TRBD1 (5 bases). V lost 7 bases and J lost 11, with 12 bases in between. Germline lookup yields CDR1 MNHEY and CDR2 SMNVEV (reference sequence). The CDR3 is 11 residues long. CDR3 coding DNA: TGTGCCAGCAACCAGGGCGCCAAGCAGTTCTTC. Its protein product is CASNQGAKQFF.

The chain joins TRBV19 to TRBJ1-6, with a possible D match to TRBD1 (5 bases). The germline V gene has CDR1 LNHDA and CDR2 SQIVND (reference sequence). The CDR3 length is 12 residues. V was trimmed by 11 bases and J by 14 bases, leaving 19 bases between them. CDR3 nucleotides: TGTGCCTCGGGGGGGGACCAATTCACCCTCCACTTT. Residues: CASGGDQFTLHF.

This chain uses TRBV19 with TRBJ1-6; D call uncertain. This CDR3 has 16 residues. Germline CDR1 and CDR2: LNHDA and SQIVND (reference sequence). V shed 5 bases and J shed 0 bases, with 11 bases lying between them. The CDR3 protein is CASSSSGSSYNSPLHF. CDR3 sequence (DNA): TGTGCCAGTAGTTCTTCCGGGAGCTCCTATAATTCACCCCTCCACTTT.